What follows is one TCR beta chain and its context. These data are taken from a study of blood T cells in healthy people across ages. Roughly 10 milliliters of peripheral blood were drawn from each donor. It was with a sample-barcoded 5' primer and a J-beta primer mix that a second PCR of about 6 to 12 cycles was run. TCRdb called the 5' RACE reads again in MiXCR, with one record for every CDR3 protein. Of 1.5 million to 2 million distinct CDR3 sequences in the sample, around 50% are singletons; the top ten hold approximately 2%. The CDR3 is made up of 18 amino acids. CDR1 is MNHNS, CDR2 SASEGT, per germline. After removal of 7 bases from V and 0 bases from J, the junction contained 13 bases not matched to a gene.

J is TRBJ2-3 and V is TRBV6-1, with 10 bases fitting TRBD2. The sample comprised blood. The clonotype originates from a woman aged 35 to 49 in good health. CDR3 protein: CASNLKRGGPRSTDTQYF. The CDR3, as DNA: TGTGCCAGCAACCTGAAGCGGGGGGGCCCTCGGAGCACAGATACGCAGTATTTT.